This T cell receptor beta chain was retrieved from a study of blood T cell repertoires in COVID-19. V gave up 1 base and J gave up 6 bases, with 16 bases separating them. This CDR3 spans 16 amino acids. CDR1 is KGHSH, CDR2 LQKENI, per germline. The protocol was immunoSEQ multiplex PCR, while the TCRdb copy is restricted to in-frame clones and leaves out a portion. This sample yields tens of thousands of clones, of which approximately 90% are seen a single time; roughly an eighth belongs to the top ten. This chain uses TRBV18 with TRBJ2-1; possibly TRBD1 for D (6 bases). This TCR was recovered from a woman aged 60-75 years with active COVID-19. The sequenced sample was peripheral blood. CDR3 sequence: CASSPLSGARRNEQFF. The CDR3 coding sequence is TGTGCCAGCTCACCACTGTCAGGGGCGCGCCGCAATGAGCAGTTCTTC.